The clone carrying this T cell receptor beta chain was seen a few times. The sample carries other DNA sequences with the same CDR3. Measured with immunoSEQ multiplex PCR; TCRdb has only the in-frame clones, and not every one. Among approximately 250,000 clones listed, 80% to 95% were seen once. The data originate from a study of blood T cell repertoires in COVID-19. Study-wide background: COVID-19 samples from acute and convalescent phases originated in the United States, Italy and Spain.

Source material: PBMCs or T cells enriched from blood (not recorded which). This sequence was found in a man aged 40-49 years who had been exposed to COVID-19.

The chain's CDR3 is CASSQGRGTEAFF. DNA for the CDR3: TGTGCCAGCAGCCAAGGCCGGGGCACTGAAGCTTTCTTT. The chain is built from TRBV3-1 (or the pseudogene TRBV3-2) and TRBJ1-1; the D is unclear. Germline V CDR1 and CDR2: LGHDT, YNNKEL (reference sequence). This CDR3 is 13 amino acids long. Trimming removed 1 base at V and 4 bases at J, with 7 bases between.